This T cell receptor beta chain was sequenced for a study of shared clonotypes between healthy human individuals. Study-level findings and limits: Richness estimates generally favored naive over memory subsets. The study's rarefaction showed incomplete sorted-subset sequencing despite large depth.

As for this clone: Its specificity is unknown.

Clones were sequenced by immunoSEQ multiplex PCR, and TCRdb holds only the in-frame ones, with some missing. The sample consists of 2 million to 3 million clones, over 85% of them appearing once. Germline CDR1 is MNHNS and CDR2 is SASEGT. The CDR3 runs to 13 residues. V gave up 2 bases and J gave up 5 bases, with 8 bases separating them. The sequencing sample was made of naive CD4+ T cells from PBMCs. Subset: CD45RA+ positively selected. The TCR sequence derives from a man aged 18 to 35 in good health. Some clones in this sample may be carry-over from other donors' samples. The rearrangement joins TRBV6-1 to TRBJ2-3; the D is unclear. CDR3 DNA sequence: TGTGCCAGCAGTGAACGGGCAGTAGATACGCAGTATTTT. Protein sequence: CASSERAVDTQYF.